This T cell receptor (beta chain) was sequenced during a study of T-cell reconstitution after alpha-beta-depleted transplantation in children. Germline CDR1 is SEHNR and CDR2 is FQNEAQ (reference sequence). V was clipped by 7 bases and J by 5 bases, with 14 bases between them. The CDR3 is 13 amino acids. The TCRbeta library incorporated unique molecular identifiers. One entry per CDR3 protein, called by TCRdb with MiXCR from the PCR reads. The data contain some 500,000 distinct CDR3 sequences, around 19% of them singletons. This clonotype was sampled from a human donor who donated a stem cell graft to a child with acute lymphoblastic leukemia. This sequence joins TRBV7-9 and TRBJ1-1; D remains unclear. Sample: PBMCs from the stem cell graft donor, taken from the stem cell graft. CDR3 residues: CASNLGIETEAFF. Written as DNA, the CDR3 is TGTGCCAGCAATCTGGGGATCGAGACTGAAGCTTTCTTT.